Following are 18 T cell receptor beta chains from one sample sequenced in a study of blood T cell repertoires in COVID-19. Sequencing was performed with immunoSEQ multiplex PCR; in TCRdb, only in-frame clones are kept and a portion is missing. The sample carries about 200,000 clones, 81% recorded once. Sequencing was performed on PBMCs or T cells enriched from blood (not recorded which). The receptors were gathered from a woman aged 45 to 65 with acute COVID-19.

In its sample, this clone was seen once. Here the CDR3 reads CASSSGGGVTGELFF. The DNA of the CDR3 is TGTGCCAGCAGCTCCGGTGGAGGGGTCACCGGGGAGCTGTTTTTT. The gene calls are TRBV7-7 and TRBJ2-2, with a possible D match to TRBD2 (6 bases). This CDR3 has 15 amino acids. Germline V CDR1 and CDR2: SSHAT, FNYEAQ (reference sequence). Trimming removed 4 bases at V and 4 bases at J, with 13 bases between.

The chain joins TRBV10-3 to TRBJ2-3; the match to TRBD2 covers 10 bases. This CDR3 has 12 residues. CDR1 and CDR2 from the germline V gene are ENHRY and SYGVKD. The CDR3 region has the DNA TGTGCAACTAGCGGGGACACAGATACGCAGTATTTT. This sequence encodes CATSGDTDTQYF.

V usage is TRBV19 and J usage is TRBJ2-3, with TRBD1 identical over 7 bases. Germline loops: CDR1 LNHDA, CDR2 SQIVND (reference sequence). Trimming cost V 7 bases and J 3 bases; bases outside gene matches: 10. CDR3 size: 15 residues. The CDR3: CASKDSSTGTDTQYF. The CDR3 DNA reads TGTGCCAGTAAGGATTCGTCGACAGGGACAGATACGCAGTATTTT. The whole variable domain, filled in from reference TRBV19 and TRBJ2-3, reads DGGITQSPKYLFRKEGQNVTLSCEQNLNHDAMYWYRQDPGQGLRLIYYSQIVNDFQKGDIAEGYSVSREKKESFPLTVTSAQKNPTAFYLCASKDSSTGTDTQYFGPGTRLTVL.

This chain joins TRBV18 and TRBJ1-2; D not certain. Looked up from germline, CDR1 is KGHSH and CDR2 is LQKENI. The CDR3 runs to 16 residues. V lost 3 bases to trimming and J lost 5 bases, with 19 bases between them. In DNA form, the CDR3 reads TGTGCCAGCTCACCTTCCCCGCGGGCCTTAAGTTATGGCTACACCTTC. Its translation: CASSPSPRALSYGYTF.

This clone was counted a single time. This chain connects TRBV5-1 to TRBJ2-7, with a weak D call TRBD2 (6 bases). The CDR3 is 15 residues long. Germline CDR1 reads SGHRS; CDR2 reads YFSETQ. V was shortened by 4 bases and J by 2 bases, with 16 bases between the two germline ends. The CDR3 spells CASSQTIGGTYEQYF. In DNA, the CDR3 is TGCGCCAGCAGCCAGACAATCGGAGGGACCTACGAGCAGTACTTC.

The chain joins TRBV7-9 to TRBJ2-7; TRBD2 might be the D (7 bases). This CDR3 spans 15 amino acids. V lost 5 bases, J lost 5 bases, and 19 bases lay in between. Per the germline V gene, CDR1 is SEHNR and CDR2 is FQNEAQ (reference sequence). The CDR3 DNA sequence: TGTGCCAGCAGCCGGGCGGGGGCCCGAAGCGACGAGCAGTACTTC. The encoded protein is CASSRAGARSDEQYF. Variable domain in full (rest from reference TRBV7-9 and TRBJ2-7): DTGVSQNPRHKITKRGQNVTFRCDPISEHNRLYWYRQTLGQGPEFLTYFQNEAQLEKSRLLSDRFSAERPKGSFSTLEIQRTEQGDSAMYLCASSRAGARSDEQYFGPGTRLTVT.

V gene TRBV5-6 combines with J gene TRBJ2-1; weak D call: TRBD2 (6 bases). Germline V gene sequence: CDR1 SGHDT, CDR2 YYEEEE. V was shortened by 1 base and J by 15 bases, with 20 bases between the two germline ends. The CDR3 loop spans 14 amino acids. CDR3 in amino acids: CASSLSGTSGAGFF. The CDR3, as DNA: TGTGCCAGCAGCTTGTCCGGGACTTCTGGGGCAGGGTTCTTC.

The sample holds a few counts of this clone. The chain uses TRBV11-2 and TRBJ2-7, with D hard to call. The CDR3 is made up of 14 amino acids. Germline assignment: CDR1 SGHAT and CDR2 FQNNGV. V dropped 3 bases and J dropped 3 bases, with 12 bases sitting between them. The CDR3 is CASSFADISYEQYF. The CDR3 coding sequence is TGTGCCAGCAGCTTCGCCGACATTAGCTACGAGCAGTACTTC.

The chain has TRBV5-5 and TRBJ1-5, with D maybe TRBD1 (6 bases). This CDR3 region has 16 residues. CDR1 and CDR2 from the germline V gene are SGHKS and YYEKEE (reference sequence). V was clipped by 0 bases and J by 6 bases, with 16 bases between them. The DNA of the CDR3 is TGTGCCAGCAGCTTGGGCTCGGGGCAAGGGGGTCAGCCCCAGCATTTT. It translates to CASSLGSGQGGQPQHF.

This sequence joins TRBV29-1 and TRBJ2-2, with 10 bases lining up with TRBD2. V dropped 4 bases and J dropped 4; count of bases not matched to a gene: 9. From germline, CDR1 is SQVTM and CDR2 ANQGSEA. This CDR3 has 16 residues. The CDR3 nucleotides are TGCAGCGTTGTAGCGGGGGGCGTCGCGGCCACCGGGGAGCTGTTTTTT. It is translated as CSVVAGGVAATGELFF.

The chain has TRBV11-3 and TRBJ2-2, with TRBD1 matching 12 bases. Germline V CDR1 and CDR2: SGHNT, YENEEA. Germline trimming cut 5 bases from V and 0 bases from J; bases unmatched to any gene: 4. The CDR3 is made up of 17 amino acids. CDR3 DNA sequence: TGTGCCAGCAGCCCCGGGACAGGGGGCCCGAACACCGGGGAGCTGTTTTTT. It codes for CASSPGTGGPNTGELFF.

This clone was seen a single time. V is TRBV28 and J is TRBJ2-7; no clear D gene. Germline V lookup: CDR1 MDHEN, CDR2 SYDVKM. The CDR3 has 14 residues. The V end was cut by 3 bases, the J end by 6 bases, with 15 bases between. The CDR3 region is CASSFRWASLEQYF. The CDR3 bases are TGTGCCAGCAGTTTTCGGTGGGCGTCTCTCGAGCAGTACTTC.

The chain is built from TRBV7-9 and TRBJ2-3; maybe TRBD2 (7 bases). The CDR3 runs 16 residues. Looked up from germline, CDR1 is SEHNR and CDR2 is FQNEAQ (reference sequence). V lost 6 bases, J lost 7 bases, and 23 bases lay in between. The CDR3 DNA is TGTGCCAGCAGACCCACGGGGGGCGCATTCGGGCATACGCAGTATTTT. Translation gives CASRPTGGAFGHTQYF.

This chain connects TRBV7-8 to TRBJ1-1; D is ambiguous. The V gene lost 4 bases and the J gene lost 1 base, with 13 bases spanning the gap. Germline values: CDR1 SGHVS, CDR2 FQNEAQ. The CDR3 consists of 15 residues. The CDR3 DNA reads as TGTGCCAGCAGCTCAGACACCCACCCGAACACTGAAGCTTTCTTT. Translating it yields CASSSDTHPNTEAFF.

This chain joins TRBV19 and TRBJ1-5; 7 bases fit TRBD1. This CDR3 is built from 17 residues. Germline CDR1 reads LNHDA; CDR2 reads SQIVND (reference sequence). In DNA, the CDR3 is TGTGCTAGTGGAGGAACCGGGGCGACAGGGCCGAATCAGCCCCAGCATTTT. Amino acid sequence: CASGGTGATGPNQPQHF.

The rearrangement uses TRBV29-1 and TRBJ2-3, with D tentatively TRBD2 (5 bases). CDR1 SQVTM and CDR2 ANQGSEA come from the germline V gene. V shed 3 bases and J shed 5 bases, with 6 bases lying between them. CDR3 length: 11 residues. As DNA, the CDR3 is TGCAGCGTTGACAGCGGAGATACGCAGTATTTT. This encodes CSVDSGDTQYF.

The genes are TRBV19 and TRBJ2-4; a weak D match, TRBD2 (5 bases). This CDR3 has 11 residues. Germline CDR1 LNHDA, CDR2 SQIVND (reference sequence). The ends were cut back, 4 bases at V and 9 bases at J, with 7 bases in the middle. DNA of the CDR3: TGTGCCAGTAGTACCCGGGGCATTCAGTACTTC. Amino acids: CASSTRGIQYF. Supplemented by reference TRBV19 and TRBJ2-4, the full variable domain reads DGGITQSPKYLFRKEGQNVTLSCEQNLNHDAMYWYRQDPGQGLRLIYYSQIVNDFQKGDIAEGYSVSREKKESFPLTVTSAQKNPTAFYLCASSTRGIQYFGAGTRLSVL.

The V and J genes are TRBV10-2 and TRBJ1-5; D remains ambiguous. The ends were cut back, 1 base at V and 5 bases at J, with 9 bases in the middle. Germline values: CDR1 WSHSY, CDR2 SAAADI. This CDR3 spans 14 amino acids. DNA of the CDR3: TGCGCCAGCAGTGAGTTCAACTTGGATCAGCCCCAGCATTTT. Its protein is CASSEFNLDQPQHF.